These 22 T cell receptor beta chains share one sample of origin, sequenced in a study of regulatory T cells in long-lasting Graves disease. Construction of the TCR beta libraries employed iRepertoire HTBI primers in conjunction with Arm-PCR of CDR3 regions. A single record per CDR3 protein comes from TCRdb applying MiXCR to the multiplex PCR reads. The repertoire has around 400,000 distinct CDR3 sequences, around 16% of them found once; the top ten carry about 20%. Time point of the sample: newly diagnosed GD, antithyroid drugs for less than 3 months. Preparation of the TCR library used RNA extracted from PBMCs. This sample comprised peripheral blood mononuclear cells (PBMCs), obtained at new diagnosis, from a patient treated with antithyroid drugs. These receptors all come from a female donor with Graves disease.

The chain combines TRBV4-1 with TRBJ1-1, with 7 nucleotides matching TRBD1. CDR1 MGHRA and CDR2 YSYEKL come from the germline V gene. Trimming cost V 1 base and J 6 bases; bases outside gene matches: 5. CDR3 size: 14 residues. This CDR3 is CASSQAGTEAEAFF. The DNA for the CDR3 is TGCGCCAGCAGCCAAGCCGGGACAGAAGCTGAAGCTTTCTTT.

At least ten counts were recorded for this clonotype. The gene calls are TRBV3-1 and TRBJ1-6, with a weak D call TRBD1 (6 bases). V shed 0 bases and J shed 8 bases, with 14 bases lying between them. Germline V gene sequence: CDR1 LGHDT, CDR2 YNNKEL (reference sequence). This CDR3 spans 16 amino acids. CDR3 DNA: TGTGCCAGCAGCCAAGATTTCCATGCAGGGGATTCACCCCTCCACTTT. Amino acids: CASSQDFHAGDSPLHF. Supplemented by reference TRBV3-1 and TRBJ1-6, the full variable domain reads DTAVSQTPKYLVTQMGNDKSIKCEQNLGHDTMYWYKQDSKKFLKIMFSYNNKELIINETVPNRFSPKSPDKAHLNLHINSLELGDSAVYFCASSQDFHAGDSPLHFGNGTRLTVT.

This chain connects TRBV7-9 to TRBJ2-3; D may be TRBD1 (5 bases). The CDR3 runs to 16 residues. Per germline, CDR1 SEHNR and CDR2 FQNEAQ (reference sequence). V gave up 5 bases and J gave up 1 base, with 16 bases separating them. DNA for the CDR3: TGTGCCAGCAGCCCACCTTCTCAGGGCGGCACAGATACGCAGTATTTT. This translates into CASSPPSQGGTDTQYF.

In this sample, this clonotype turned up many times. The V and J genes are TRBV6-2 or TRBV6-3 and TRBJ2-5, with no clear D. V lost 2 bases and J lost 1, with 5 bases in between. CDR1 and CDR2 from the germline V gene are MNHEY and SVGEGT. The length of the CDR3 is 13 residues. The CDR3 sequence is CASSYLLQETQYF. In nucleotides, the CDR3 is TGTGCCAGCAGTTACCTACTCCAAGAGACCCAGTACTTC.

The rearrangement links TRBV2 to TRBJ2-7; 8 nucleotides agree with TRBD1. The CDR3 extends over 13 amino acids. Unmatched junction bases numbered 6, after V lost 5 bases and J lost 6 bases. The germline gives CDR1 SNHLY, CDR2 FYNNEI. The CDR3 sequence: CASSSDRDGEQYF. The CDR3, as DNA: TGTGCCAGCAGTTCGGACAGGGACGGCGAGCAGTACTTC.

This clonotype was found many times. The chain recombines TRBV20-1 with TRBJ2-7; 8 bases match TRBD2. V lost 2 bases, J lost 6 bases, and 9 bases stayed unmatched. This CDR3 has 14 residues. Germline V gives CDR1 DFQATT, CDR2 SNEGSKA (reference sequence). The CDR3 loop reads CSARSGGRSAEQYF. CDR3 in DNA: TGCAGTGCTAGATCTGGCGGGAGGTCTGCCGAGCAGTACTTC.

On this clonotype itself: A much bigger clone sits one base away, suggesting this may be a read error. V usage is TRBV7-9 and J usage is TRBJ2-2, with D possibly matching TRBD2 (5 bases). This CDR3 is built from 13 residues. Germline values: CDR1 SEHNR, CDR2 FQNEAQ (reference sequence). The DNA of the CDR3 is TGTGCCAGCAGCGCCCGTAGGACCGGGGAGCTGGTTTTT. It is translated as CASSARRTGELVF.

This clonotype showed up just a few times. A much larger clone sits a single nucleotide away, making a read error possible. V gene TRBV27 combines with J gene TRBJ2-7; D gene ambiguous. V lost 8 bases to trimming and J lost 9 bases, with 8 bases between them. In germline, CDR1 is MNHEY, CDR2 SMNVEV (reference sequence). CDR3 length: 9 amino acids. The chain's CDR3 is CASGHGQYF. The CDR3 DNA follows: TGTGCCAGCGGTCACGGGCAGTACTTC.

This clonotype was counted a few times. This sequence joins TRBV5-5 and TRBJ2-5; 12 bases match TRBD2. Germline V gives CDR1 SGHKS, CDR2 YYEKEE (reference sequence). CDR3 length: 16 residues. V trimming: 4 bases; J trimming: 4 bases; junction bases outside the gene matches: 8. CDR3 sequence (DNA): TGTGCCAGCAGCCCGCTGACTAGCGGGAGCGGAGAGACCCAGTACTTC. This encodes CASSPLTSGSGETQYF.

This clonotype was seen many times. The chain has TRBV5-1 and TRBJ2-1; D is possibly TRBD2 (6 bases). CDR3 length: 14 residues. V lost 1 base and J 6 bases, leaving 11 bases between the germline ends. Germline V gene data show CDR1 as SGHRS and CDR2 as YFSETQ. CDR3 region: CASSLSRTINEQFF. For the CDR3, the DNA is TGCGCCAGCAGCTTGTCGCGGACTATCAATGAGCAGTTCTTC.

This clonotype was recorded many times. The rearrangement uses TRBV20-1 and TRBJ1-2, with D perhaps matching TRBD1 (6 bases). Germline lookup yields CDR1 DFQATT and CDR2 SNEGSKA (reference sequence). This CDR3 has 12 amino acids. The V gene lost 1 base and the J gene lost 7 bases, with 10 bases spanning the gap. For the CDR3, the DNA is TGCAGTGCTAGAGTATGGGGGCCTGGCTACACCTTC. Its protein is CSARVWGPGYTF.

This clonotype has at least ten counts. The chain uses TRBV9 and TRBJ2-1, with TRBD2 matching 7 bases. V shed 2 bases and J 0 bases; nucleotides not matched to a gene: 2. The germline V gene has CDR1 SGDLS and CDR2 YYNGEE. This CDR3 has 15 amino acids. The CDR3 loop is CASSVSSGSYNEQFF. The CDR3 DNA reads as TGTGCCAGCAGCGTCTCTAGCGGCTCCTACAATGAGCAGTTCTTC.

Regarding this clonotype: Since a far larger clone is one base different, this is likely a read error. J is TRBJ2-5 and V is TRBV20-1; 12 positions agree with TRBD1. The DNA matches TRBJ2-1 better at its end, which makes the J call doubtful. The germline V gene has CDR1 DFQATT and CDR2 SNEGSKA (reference sequence). The CDR3 runs 15 residues. CDR3 DNA sequence: TGCAGTGCTAGAAGCCCGGGACAGGGGGCTTATGTGCAGTTCTTC. Protein product: CSARSPGQGAYVQFF.

This clonotype was picked up many times. The chain couples TRBV7-2 to TRBJ2-4, with a tentative D call TRBD2 (5 bases). In germline, CDR1 is SGHTA, CDR2 FQGNSA. CDR3 size: 15 residues. Trimming shortened V by 5 bases and J by 0 bases, and 11 bases separated the two germline ends. In DNA form, the CDR3 reads TGTGCCAGCAGCCGGGCGGGTTTAGCCAAAAACATTCAGTACTTC. It is translated as CASSRAGLAKNIQYF.

Many counts were recorded for this clonotype. This chain joins TRBV2 and TRBJ1-1; 8 nucleotides match TRBD1. Per germline, CDR1 SNHLY and CDR2 FYNNEI. V dropped 10 bases and J dropped 3; count of bases not matched to a gene: 7. The CDR3 is 13 amino acids. As DNA, the CDR3 is TGTGCCACCGGACAGGGATATTACACTGAAGCTTTCTTT. Translating gives CATGQGYYTEAFF.

The chain has TRBV5-6 and TRBJ2-3; 8 bases map to TRBD2. J lost 4 bases, V lost 3 bases, and 4 bases had no gene match. Germline-derived CDR1 and CDR2 are SGHDT and YYEEEE. The CDR3 extends over 14 amino acids. CDR3 DNA sequence: TGTGCCAGCAGCTCGGGGGGGGTGCCAGATACGCAGTATTTT. Protein sequence: CASSSGGVPDTQYF.

This clonotype has a count of ten or more. The chain is built from TRBV6-1 and TRBJ1-5; 9 positions agree with TRBD1. Germline CDR1 is MNHNS and CDR2 is SASEGT. The CDR3 is made up of 14 amino acids. The V gene end was trimmed by 6 bases and the J gene end by 7 bases; junction bases not matched to a gene: 7. CDR3 protein: CASSQGQGPQPQHF. DNA for the CDR3: TGTGCCAGCAGCCAGGGACAGGGACCGCAGCCCCAGCATTTT.

As to this clonotype: Compared with germline, one end of the junction differs, possibly owing to a read error. The chain joins TRBV27 to TRBJ1-1; unclear D gene. The germline V gene encodes CDR1 MNHEY and CDR2 SMNVEV (reference sequence). The CDR3 sequence is 14 residues long. CDR3 nucleotides: TGTGCCGGCAGTTTATCAGGCGCAAACACTGAAGCTTTCTTT. This translates into CAGSLSGANTEAFF.

The rearrangement uses TRBV20-1 and TRBJ1-5; 7 bases line up with TRBD1. The V segment lost 3 bases and the J segment 3 bases; nucleotides outside the gene matches: 5. Looked up from germline, CDR1 is DFQATT and CDR2 is SNEGSKA (reference sequence). CDR3 size: 14 residues. CDR3 bases: TGCAGTGCTAGGGGGACAGAATACAATCAGCCCCAGCATTTT. Encoded protein: CSARGTEYNQPQHF.

This clonotype was detected many times. The CDR3 nucleotides read TGCAGTGCGGCACCATCCTATGGGAAAGACGGGGAGCTGTTTTTT. The encoded protein is CSAAPSYGKDGELFF. The V and J genes are TRBV20-1 and TRBJ2-2, with D unclear. CDR1 is DFQATT and CDR2 is SNEGSKA in the germline V gene (reference sequence). This CDR3 is built from 15 residues. Trimming stripped 6 bases from V and 7 bases from J, with 21 bases between.

This clonotype was seen many times. The V and J genes are TRBV29-1 and TRBJ2-4; 11 nucleotides line up with TRBD2. CDR3 size: 19 residues. V lost 4 bases, J lost 1 base, and 15 bases stayed unmatched. Per germline, CDR1 SQVTM and CDR2 ANQGSEA. The CDR3 region is CSVGAVNSGRAGAKNIQYF. DNA for the CDR3: TGCAGCGTTGGAGCCGTAAATAGCGGGAGGGCGGGGGCCAAAAACATTCAGTACTTC.

This clonotype was counted once. A much more abundant neighbour one base away suggests this may be a read error. The chain links TRBV5-1 to TRBJ2-5, with a weak D call TRBD2 (6 bases). Trimming cost V 0 bases and J 1 base, with 16 bases left between them. This CDR3 spans 17 amino acids. Germline loops: CDR1 SGHRS, CDR2 YFSETQ. CDR3 sequence reads: CASSLAYKGRGQETQYF. The CDR3 nucleotides read TGCGCCAGCAGCTTGGCCTACAAGGGGCGGGGCCAAGAGACCCAGTACTTC.